Presented here are 24 T cell receptor beta chains from one specimen sequenced in a study of regulatory T cells in long-lasting Graves disease. Time point defined: newly diagnosed GD, antithyroid drugs for less than 3 months. TCR sequences were obtained from RNA taken from PBMCs. Both iRepertoire HTBI primers and Arm-PCR of CDR3 regions were used to build the TCR beta libraries. From the multiplex PCR reads, TCRdb called clonotypes with MiXCR, one entry per CDR3 protein. The sample lists 600,000 to 650,000 distinct CDR3 sequences, roughly 15% occurring once. These same records also appear under a second study, on T cells in Graves' hyperthyroidism and ophthalmopathy.

Sequenced material: peripheral blood mononuclear cells (PBMCs), taken at new diagnosis, from a patient treated with antithyroid drugs. Receptors were obtained from a woman aged 25-40 years with Graves disease.

V is TRBV9 and J is TRBJ1-3, with D tentatively TRBD1 (5 bases). CDR3 length: 17 amino acids. Trimming shortened V by 2 bases and J by 0 bases, and 15 bases separated the two germline ends. Germline assignment: CDR1 SGDLS and CDR2 YYNGEE. CDR3 sequence (DNA): TGTGCCAGCAGCGTCGCGGGCCGGGGGAACTCTGGAAACACCATATATTTT. Its protein product is CASSVAGRGNSGNTIYF.

The chain is built from TRBV15 and TRBJ1-5; D is unresolved. This CDR3 region has 17 residues. Trimming pared 0 bases from V and 0 bases from J, leaving 12 bases between. Looked up from germline, CDR1 is LNHNV and CDR2 is YYDKDF (reference sequence). In nucleotides, the CDR3 is TGTGCCACCAGCAGAGAAACTGGAGAAATTAGCAATCAGCCCCAGCATTTT. The encoded protein is CATSRETGEISNQPQHF.

This clonotype was picked up many times. This chain links TRBV6-2 or TRBV6-3 with TRBJ2-2; TRBD2 agrees at 13 bases. With 5 bases clipped from V and 7 bases from J, the junction kept 7 bases outside the gene matches. The CDR3 contains 16 residues. The germline V gene encodes CDR1 MNHEY and CDR2 SVGEGT. Here the CDR3 reads CASSRGTSGMGGELFF. The CDR3 nucleotides read TGTGCCAGCAGTCGCGGGACTAGCGGGATGGGCGGGGAGCTGTTTTTT.

This clonotype was counted many times. V and J are TRBV7-8 and TRBJ1-1; the match to TRBD1 covers 9 bases. The CDR3 length is 15 residues. V lost 4 bases and J lost 4; bases outside the gene matches: 7. Germline V lookup: CDR1 SGHVS, CDR2 FQNEAQ. CDR3 amino acids: CASSSVTGGSTEAFF. In DNA form, the CDR3 reads TGTGCCAGCAGCTCGGTGACAGGGGGGTCCACTGAAGCTTTCTTT.

This clonotype was detected only a few times. CDR3 in amino acids: CASSEALARGSRNTGELFF. CDR3 nucleotide sequence: TGTGCCAGCAGTGAAGCCCTTGCGAGGGGTTCTAGGAACACCGGGGAGCTGTTTTTT. The J gene is TRBJ2-2, the V gene TRBV6-1; D is perhaps TRBD1 or TRBD2 (5 bases each). This CDR3 comprises 19 residues. V lost 0 bases and J lost 1, with 18 bases in between. Germline CDR1 reads MNHNS; CDR2 reads SASEGT.

V and J are TRBV6-2 or TRBV6-3 and TRBJ2-7, with 9 bases matching TRBD1. Germline loops: CDR1 MNHEY, CDR2 SVGEGT. With V trimmed by 5 bases and J by 3 bases, 8 bases remained unmatched. The CDR3 has 15 amino acids. CDR3 nucleotide sequence: TGTGCCAGCAGTGAGGACGGACAGGGGTACTACGAGCAGTACTTC. Its translation is CASSEDGQGYYEQYF.

The table lists this clonotype with many counts. At one of its ends the junction is not consistent with the germline gene, which may arise from a read error. CDR3 loop: CASSSGLAYEQYF. CDR3 nucleotide sequence: TGTGCCAGCAGCTCGGGACTAGCCTACGAGCAGTACTTC. The rearrangement uses TRBV5-1 and TRBJ2-7; 8 nucleotides agree with TRBD2. This CDR3 is 13 amino acids long. CDR1 and CDR2 (germline): SGHRS, YFSETQ.

This clonotype was recorded many times. The genes are TRBV7-2 and TRBJ1-4; D call uncertain. Between the trimmed V and J ends, which lost 5 bases and 8 bases, there was a span of 12 bases. CDR3 length equals 13 residues. Germline CDR1 reads SGHTA; CDR2 reads FQGNSA. CDR3 sequence: CASSADRGEKLFF. The CDR3 region has the DNA TGTGCCAGCAGCGCTGACCGGGGAGAAAAACTGTTTTTT. The whole variable domain, remainder taken from reference TRBV7-2 and TRBJ1-4, is GAGVSQSPSNKVTEKGKDVELRCDPISGHTALYWYRQSLGQGLEFLIYFQGNSAPDKSGLPSDRFSAERTGGSVSTLTIQRTQQEDSAVYLCASSADRGEKLFFGSGTQLSVL.

This clonotype was detected only a few times. The chain joins TRBV19 to TRBJ2-5; D uncertain. Per the germline V gene, CDR1 is LNHDA and CDR2 is SQIVND (reference sequence). Trimming pared 1 base from V and 10 bases from J, leaving 7 bases between. The CDR3 is 11 amino acids. CDR3 in amino acids: CASSIAVVQYF. In nucleotides, the CDR3 is TGTGCCAGTAGTATAGCGGTGGTCCAGTACTTC.

This clonotype showed up just a few times. V is TRBV7-9 and J is TRBJ2-1; TRBD1 matches 8 bases. CDR1 is SEHNR, CDR2 FQNEAQ, per germline (reference sequence). There are 17 residues in the CDR3. Germline trimming cut 1 base from V and 0 bases from J; bases unmatched to any gene: 5. CDR3 DNA: TGTGCCAGCAGCTTAGTAGGGACAGGTAGCTCCTACAATGAGCAGTTCTTC. Translating gives CASSLVGTGSSYNEQFF.

As regards this clonotype: This could be a read error, since a much larger clone is one nucleotide away. This rearrangement joins TRBV2 to TRBJ2-1, with D possibly TRBD1 on 6 matching bases. Looked up from germline, CDR1 is SNHLY and CDR2 is FYNNEI. With 10 bases removed from V and 0 bases from J, the gap between germline ends came to 16 bases. This CDR3 is 15 amino acids long. CDR3 protein: CANNPQGLSYNEQFF. CDR3 DNA sequence: TGTGCCAACAACCCACAGGGTCTCTCCTACAATGAGCAGTTCTTC.

Ten or more counts support this clonotype. The chain links TRBV6-5 to TRBJ1-4; 7 bases align to TRBD1. The J segment lost 10 bases and the V segment lost 0 bases, leaving 5 bases of the junction unmatched. The CDR3 spans 14 residues. CDR1 MNHEY and CDR2 SVGAGI come from the germline V gene. CDR3 DNA: TGTGCCAGCAGTTACTCGGGACAGCAGGGAAAACTGTTTTTT. This codes for CASSYSGQQGKLFF.

The rearrangement links TRBV6-1 to TRBJ1-5; D is possibly TRBD1 (6 bases). The germline V and J ends were trimmed by 8 bases and 0 bases, with 17 bases remaining between them. This CDR3 is built from 16 residues. Germline values: CDR1 MNHNS, CDR2 SASEGT. CDR3 in amino acids: CASFLGGLYSNQPQHF. The CDR3 DNA is TGTGCCAGCTTTTTAGGGGGACTCTATAGCAATCAGCCCCAGCATTTT.

In this sample, this clonotype turned up a few times. The V call is TRBV5-1, the J call TRBJ1-1; D gene ambiguous. With 2 bases removed from V and 0 bases from J, the gap between germline ends came to 17 bases. This CDR3 spans 17 amino acids. The germline CDR1 and CDR2 sequences are SGHRS and YFSETQ. The CDR3 sequence: CASSFLDKDLMNTEAFF. For the CDR3, the DNA is TGCGCCAGCAGCTTTTTGGATAAGGACCTCATGAACACTGAAGCTTTCTTT. The variable domain in full, with the rest retrieved from reference TRBV5-1 and TRBJ1-1, is KAGVTQTPRYLIKTRGQQVTLSCSPISGHRSVSWYQQTPGQGLQFLFEYFSETQRNKGNFPGRFSGRQFSNSRSEMNVSTLELGDSALYLCASSFLDKDLMNTEAFFGQGTRLTVV.

The table lists this clonotype with many counts. V gene TRBV6-1 combines with J gene TRBJ1-4; D possibly corresponds to TRBD1 (6 bases). Trimming stripped 7 bases from V and 8 bases from J, with 14 bases between. CDR3 length: 13 residues. Per germline, CDR1 MNHNS and CDR2 SASEGT. The CDR3 loop reads CASTLGAWEKLFF. As DNA, the CDR3 is TGTGCCAGCACGCTGGGGGCTTGGGAAAAACTGTTTTTT.

The genes are TRBV5-1 and TRBJ2-3; 7 bases align to TRBD1. Trimming cost V 5 bases and J 5 bases; bases outside gene matches: 5. The germline V gene encodes CDR1 SGHRS and CDR2 YFSETQ. This CDR3 is 13 amino acids long. Here the CDR3 DNA reads TGCGCCAGCAGTGGGACAGCGCGAGATACGCAGTATTTT. It translates to CASSGTARDTQYF.

Remarks on this clonotype: This may stem from a read error, because a much larger clone lies one nucleotide away. The V and J genes are TRBV7-8 and TRBJ2-1; the D call may be TRBD1 or TRBD2 (5 bases each). CDR3 length: 14 amino acids. In germline, CDR1 is SGHVS, CDR2 FQNEAQ. The CDR3 protein is CACSLLGATNEQFF. DNA of the CDR3: TGTGCCTGCAGCCTTCTCGGGGCTACCAATGAGCAGTTCTTC. Full variable domain (remainder filled in from reference TRBV7-8 and TRBJ2-1): GAGVSQSPRYKVAKRGQDVALRCDPISGHVSLFWYQQALGQGPEFLTYFQNEAQLDKSGLPSDRFFAERPEGSVSTLKIQRTQQEDSAVYLCACSLLGATNEQFFGPGTRLTVL.

The chain joins TRBV20-1 to TRBJ2-1; D is possibly TRBD1 (5 bases). V shed 3 bases and J shed 0 bases, with 18 bases lying between them. Germline V CDR1 and CDR2: DFQATT, SNEGSKA (reference sequence). The CDR3 length is 17 residues. The CDR3 is CSASPLSGKSSYNEQFF. CDR3 DNA: TGCAGTGCTAGCCCCCTTTCAGGGAAAAGCTCCTACAATGAGCAGTTCTTC.

This clonotype was observed at least ten times. The chain has TRBV15 and TRBJ1-2, with TRBD1 matching over 7 bases. Trimming took 0 bases from V and 6 from J; bases not matched to a gene: 4. This CDR3 comprises 14 residues. The V gene's germline CDR1 is LNHNV and CDR2 YYDKDF (reference sequence). In nucleotides, the CDR3 is TGTGCCACCAGCAGAGACGACAGGGTCGATGGCTACACCTTC. The encoded protein is CATSRDDRVDGYTF.

The V and J genes are TRBV6-5 and TRBJ1-5; 9 nucleotides align to TRBD1. The CDR3 runs 15 residues. V gave up 4 bases and J gave up 4 bases; unmatched junction bases: 5. The germline gives CDR1 MNHEY, CDR2 SVGAGI. The CDR3 DNA follows: TGTGCCAGCAGTTCTCCCGGGACAGGGAATCAGCCCCAGCATTTT. Translated, it gives CASSSPGTGNQPQHF.

The chain recombines TRBV28 with TRBJ1-6; D is ambiguous. The CDR3 consists of 16 residues. Between the trimmed V and J ends, which lost 5 bases and 4 bases, there was a span of 15 bases. CDR1 and CDR2 from the germline V gene are MDHEN and SYDVKM. For the CDR3, the DNA is TGTGCCAGCAGTCCGGCCCGGGGAGGGTATAATTCACCCCTCCACTTT. It is translated as CASSPARGGYNSPLHF.

Details on this clonotype: One end of the junction varies from germline; a read error may be responsible. The chain combines TRBV12-3 or TRBV12-4 with TRBJ1-2, with D unresolved. The length of the CDR3 is 15 residues. The CDR3 protein is CASSFSRGGSYGCTF. DNA for the CDR3: TGTGCCAGCAGTTTCAGCCGGGGAGGTAGCTATGGCTGCACCTTC.

In its sample, this clonotype was seen many times. The V and J genes are TRBV28 and TRBJ2-6; 8 positions agree with TRBD1. Per germline, CDR1 MDHEN and CDR2 SYDVKM. The V segment lost 11 bases and the J segment 0 bases; nucleotides outside the gene matches: 6. The CDR3 is 15 residues long. The CDR3 here is CASQGASSGANVLTF. CDR3 nucleotides: TGTGCCTCGCAGGGGGCATCCTCTGGGGCCAACGTCCTGACTTTC.

The sample holds many counts of this clonotype. The gene calls are TRBV6-1 and TRBJ2-7; D possibly corresponds to TRBD2 (6 bases). CDR3 length: 15 amino acids. Per germline, CDR1 MNHNS and CDR2 SASEGT. V was cut by 6 bases and J by 5 bases, with 20 bases left in between. As DNA, the CDR3 is TGTGCCAGCAGCCCCGGAGGTAGCGGAGCCCACGAGCAGTACTTC. As protein: CASSPGGSGAHEQYF.